The rows below give T cell receptor beta chains drawn from one sample of a study of blood T cell repertoires in COVID-19. Clones were sequenced by immunoSEQ multiplex PCR, and TCRdb holds only the in-frame ones, with some missing. The sample yields about half a million clones, nearly 90% seen once. Specimen: peripheral blood. The receptors come from a man aged 18-30 years with COVID-19, enrolled during active disease. Both conserved end residues are trimmed from each CDR3. Each record gives: CDR3 length, J gene, V gene, CDR3 protein.

CDR3 length: 14
J gene: TRBJ2-5
V gene: TRBV7-2
CDR3 protein: ASSFVPGGTQETQY

CDR3 length: 15
J gene: TRBJ2-3
V gene: TRBV19
CDR3 protein: ASSIAPGLAGGDTQY

CDR3 length: 13
J gene: TRBJ2-3
V gene: TRBV27
CDR3 protein: ASSAGTFDTDTQY

CDR3 length: 14
J gene: TRBJ2-2
V gene: TRBV27
CDR3 protein: ASSLRTGGNTGELF

CDR3 length: 16
J gene: TRBJ2-7
V gene: TRBV11-2
CDR3 protein: ASSLQQHWTAVSYEQY

CDR3 length: 15
J gene: TRBJ2-5
V gene: TRBV5-4
CDR3 protein: ASSSGTSGILRETQY

CDR3 length: 12
J gene: TRBJ2-7
V gene: TRBV13
CDR3 protein: ASTLGRGTYEQY

CDR3 length: 14
J gene: TRBJ2-7
V gene: TRBV28
CDR3 protein: ASSPPDSRSSYEQY

CDR3 length: 12
J gene: TRBJ2-7
V gene: TRBV18
CDR3 protein: ASSPRQGTGEQY

CDR3 length: 12
J gene: TRBJ2-7
V gene: TRBV10-3
CDR3 protein: ATKRDRGLNEQY

CDR3 length: 12
J gene: TRBJ2-7
V gene: TRBV5-1
CDR3 protein: ASTIAGRATEQY

CDR3 length: 10
J gene: TRBJ2-3
V gene: TRBV7-8
CDR3 protein: ASSPSTDTQY

CDR3 length: 15
J gene: TRBJ1-6
V gene: TRBV4-1
CDR3 protein: ASSQDPLTHSNSPLH

CDR3 length: 11
J gene: TRBJ2-1
V gene: TRBV18
CDR3 protein: ASSRQGGNEQF

CDR3 length: 11
J gene: TRBJ1-1
V gene: TRBV30
CDR3 protein: AWSTGFKTEAF

CDR3 length: 13
J gene: TRBJ2-1
V gene: TRBV15
CDR3 protein: ATSPTSLAYNEQF